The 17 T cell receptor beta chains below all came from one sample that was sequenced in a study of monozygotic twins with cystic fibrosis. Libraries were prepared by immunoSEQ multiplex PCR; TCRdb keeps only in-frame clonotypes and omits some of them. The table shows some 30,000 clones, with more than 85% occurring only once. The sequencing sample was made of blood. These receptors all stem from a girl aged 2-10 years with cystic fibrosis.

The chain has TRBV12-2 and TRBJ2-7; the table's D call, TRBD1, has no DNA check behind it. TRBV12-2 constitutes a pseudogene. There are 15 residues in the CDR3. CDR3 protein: CASRFPPGQGEKQYF. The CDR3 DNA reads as TGTGCAAGTCGCTTCCCCCCGGGACAGGGGGAGAAGCAGTACTTC.

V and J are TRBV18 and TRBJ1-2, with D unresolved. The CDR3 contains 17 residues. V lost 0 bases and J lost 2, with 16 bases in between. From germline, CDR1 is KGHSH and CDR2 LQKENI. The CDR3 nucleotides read TGTGCCAGCTCACCACCGGGTACGGGGAATAGGAACTATGGCTACACCTTC. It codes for CASSPPGTGNRNYGYTF.

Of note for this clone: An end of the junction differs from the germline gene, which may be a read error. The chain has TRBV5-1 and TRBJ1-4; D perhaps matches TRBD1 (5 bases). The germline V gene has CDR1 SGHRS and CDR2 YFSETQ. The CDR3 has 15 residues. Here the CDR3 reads CASSFEGRAFERLFF. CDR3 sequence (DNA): TGCGCCAGCAGCTTTGAAGGCAGGGCCTTCGAAAGACTGTTTTTT.

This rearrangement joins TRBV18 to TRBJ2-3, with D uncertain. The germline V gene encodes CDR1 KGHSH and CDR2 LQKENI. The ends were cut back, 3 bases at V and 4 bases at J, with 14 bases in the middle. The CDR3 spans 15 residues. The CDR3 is CASSPRKIGPDTQYF. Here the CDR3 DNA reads TGTGCCAGCTCACCTAGGAAGATCGGCCCAGATACGCAGTATTTT. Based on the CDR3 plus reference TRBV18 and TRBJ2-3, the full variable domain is NAGVMQNPRHLVRRRGQEARLRCSPMKGHSHVYWYRQLPEEGLKFMVYLQKENIIDESGMPKERFSAEFPKEGPSILRIQQVVRGDSAAYFCASSPRKIGPDTQYFGPGTRLTVL.

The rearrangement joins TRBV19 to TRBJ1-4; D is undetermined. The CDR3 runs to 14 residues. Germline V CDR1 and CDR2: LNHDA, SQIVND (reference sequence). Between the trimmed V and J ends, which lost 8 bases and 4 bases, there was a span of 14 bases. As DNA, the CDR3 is TGTGCCAGTTCAGACACCCTCCTTAATGAAAAACTGTTTTTT. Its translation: CASSDTLLNEKLFF.

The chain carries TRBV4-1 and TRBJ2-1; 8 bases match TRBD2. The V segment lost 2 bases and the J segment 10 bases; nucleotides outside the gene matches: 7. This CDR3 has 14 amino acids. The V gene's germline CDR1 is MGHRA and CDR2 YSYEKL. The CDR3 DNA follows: TGCGCCAGCAGCCAACCCCGGGGGGGCAGGGAGCAGTTCTTC. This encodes CASSQPRGGREQFF.

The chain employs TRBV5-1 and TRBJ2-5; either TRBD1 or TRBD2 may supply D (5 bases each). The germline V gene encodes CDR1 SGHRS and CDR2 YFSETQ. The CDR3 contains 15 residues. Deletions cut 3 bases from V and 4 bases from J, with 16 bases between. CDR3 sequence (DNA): TGCGCCAGCAGCTGGGACCAATTAGGACTAGAGACCCAGTACTTC. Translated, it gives CASSWDQLGLETQYF.

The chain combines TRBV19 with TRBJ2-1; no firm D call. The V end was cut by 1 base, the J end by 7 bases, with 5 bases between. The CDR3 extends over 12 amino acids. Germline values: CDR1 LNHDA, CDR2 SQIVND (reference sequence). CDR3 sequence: CASSIVPNEQFF. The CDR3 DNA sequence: TGTGCCAGTAGTATAGTTCCGAATGAGCAGTTCTTC.

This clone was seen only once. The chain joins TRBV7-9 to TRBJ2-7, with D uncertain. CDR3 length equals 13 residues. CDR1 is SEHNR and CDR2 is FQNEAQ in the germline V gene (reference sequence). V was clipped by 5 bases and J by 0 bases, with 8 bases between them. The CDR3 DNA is TGTGCCAGCAGCGCCGTACCCTCCTACGAGCAGTACTTC. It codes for CASSAVPSYEQYF.

CDR3 residues: CASSLDPQRMNTEAFF. In DNA, the CDR3 is TGTGCCAGCAGCTTGGATCCCCAACGGATGAACACTGAAGCTTTCTTT. The rearrangement joins TRBV5-4 to TRBJ1-1; D gene unclear. Germline V gene sequence: CDR1 SGHNT, CDR2 YYREEE (reference sequence). The CDR3 is 16 amino acids. Deletions cut 0 bases from V and 0 bases from J, with 12 bases between.

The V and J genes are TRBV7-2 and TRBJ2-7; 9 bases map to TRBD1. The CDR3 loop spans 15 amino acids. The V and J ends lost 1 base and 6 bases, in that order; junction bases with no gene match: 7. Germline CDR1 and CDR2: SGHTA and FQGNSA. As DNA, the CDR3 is TGTGCCAGCAGCTTAGATGGGGGACAGGGAAGCGAGCAGTACTTC. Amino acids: CASSLDGGQGSEQYF. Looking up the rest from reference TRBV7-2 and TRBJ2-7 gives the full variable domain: GAGVSQSPSNKVTEKGKDVELRCDPISGHTALYWYRQSLGQGLEFLIYFQGNSAPDKSGLPSDRFSAERTGGSVSTLTIQRTQQEDSAVYLCASSLDGGQGSEQYFGPGTRLTVT.

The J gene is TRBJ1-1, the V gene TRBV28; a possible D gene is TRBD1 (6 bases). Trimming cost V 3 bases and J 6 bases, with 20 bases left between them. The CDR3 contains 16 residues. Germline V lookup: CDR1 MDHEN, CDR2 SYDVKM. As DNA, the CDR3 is TGTGCCAGCAGTTTCAACAGGGCCTCTTTGAGCTCTGAAGCTTTCTTT. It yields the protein CASSFNRASLSSEAFF.

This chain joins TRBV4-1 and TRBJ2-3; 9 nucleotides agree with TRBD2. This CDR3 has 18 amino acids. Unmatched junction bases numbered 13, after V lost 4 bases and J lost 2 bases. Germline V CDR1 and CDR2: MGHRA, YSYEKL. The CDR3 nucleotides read TGCGCCAGCAGCCCCCGCAGGGCGAGCGGGGGGTTCACAGATACGCAGTATTTT. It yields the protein CASSPRRASGGFTDTQYF.

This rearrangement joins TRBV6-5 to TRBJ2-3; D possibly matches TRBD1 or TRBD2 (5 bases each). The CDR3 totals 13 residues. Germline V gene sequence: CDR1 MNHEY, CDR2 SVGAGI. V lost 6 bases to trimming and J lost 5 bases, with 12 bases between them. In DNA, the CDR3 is TGTGCCAGCAGCTCTGACAGCGGAGATACGCAGTATTTT. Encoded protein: CASSSDSGDTQYF.

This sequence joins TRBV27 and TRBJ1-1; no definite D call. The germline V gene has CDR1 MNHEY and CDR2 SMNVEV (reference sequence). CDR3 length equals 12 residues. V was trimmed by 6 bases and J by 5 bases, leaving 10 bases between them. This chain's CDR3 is CASSGRGTEAFF. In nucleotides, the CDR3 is TGTGCCAGCAGCGGAAGAGGGACTGAAGCTTTCTTT.

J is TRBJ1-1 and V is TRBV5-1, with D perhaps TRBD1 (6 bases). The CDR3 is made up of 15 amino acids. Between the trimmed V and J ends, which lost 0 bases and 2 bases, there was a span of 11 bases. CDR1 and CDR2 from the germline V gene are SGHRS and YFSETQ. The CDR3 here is CASSLGGQINTEAFF. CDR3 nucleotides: TGCGCCAGCAGCTTGGGGGGACAAATAAACACTGAAGCTTTCTTT.

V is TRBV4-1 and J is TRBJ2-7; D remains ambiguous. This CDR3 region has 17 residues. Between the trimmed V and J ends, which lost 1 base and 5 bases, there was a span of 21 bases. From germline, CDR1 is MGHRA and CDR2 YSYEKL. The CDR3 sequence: CASSQGYLRSSRDEQYF. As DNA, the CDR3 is TGCGCCAGCAGCCAAGGATATTTAAGGAGTTCCCGAGACGAGCAGTACTTC.